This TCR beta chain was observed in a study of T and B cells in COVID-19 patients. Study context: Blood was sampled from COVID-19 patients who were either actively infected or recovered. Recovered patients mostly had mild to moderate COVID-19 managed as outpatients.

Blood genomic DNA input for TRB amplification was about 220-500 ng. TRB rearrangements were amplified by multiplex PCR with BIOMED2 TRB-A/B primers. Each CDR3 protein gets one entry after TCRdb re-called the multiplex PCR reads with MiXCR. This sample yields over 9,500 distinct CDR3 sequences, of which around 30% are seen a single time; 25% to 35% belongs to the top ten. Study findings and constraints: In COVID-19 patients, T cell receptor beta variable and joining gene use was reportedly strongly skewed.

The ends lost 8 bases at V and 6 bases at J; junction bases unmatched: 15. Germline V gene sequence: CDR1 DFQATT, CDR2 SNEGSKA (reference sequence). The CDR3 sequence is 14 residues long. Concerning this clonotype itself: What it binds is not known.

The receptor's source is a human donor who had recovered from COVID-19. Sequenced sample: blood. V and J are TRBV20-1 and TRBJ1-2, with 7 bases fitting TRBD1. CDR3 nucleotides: TGCAGTCCCCTCCACGGGCCGACAGGGAATGGCTACACCTTC. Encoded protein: CSPLHGPTGNGYTF.